This T cell receptor (beta chain) derives from a study of regulatory T cells in long-lasting Graves disease. Study-wide results and limits: It was in persistent disease that TRBV28, TRBJ1-2 and TRBJ2-5 were favored.

Time point given: newly diagnosed GD, antithyroid drugs for less than 3 months. The TCR library was prepared using RNA isolated from PBMCs. CDR3 size: 15 residues. V lost 6 bases to trimming and J lost 4 bases; unmatched junction nucleotides: 10. Germline-derived CDR1 and CDR2 are SGHAT and FQNNGV. This clonotype was detected only a few times. What it recognizes is unknown. Arm-PCR of CDR3 regions and iRepertoire HTBI primers were used to build TCR beta libraries. Original methodology: Detected in the samples were over 55 TRBV and around 15 TRBJ segments. TCRdb processed the multiplex PCR reads anew with MiXCR; each CDR3 protein has one entry. These V and J calls are TCRdb output, not the study's own analysis. The profile shows over 400,000 distinct CDR3 sequences, about 14% of them singletons. The sample also formed part of further work on T cells in Graves' hyperthyroidism and ophthalmopathy. That paper adds: Blood also contained most expanded thyroid clonotypes above 0.001.

The sequence came from a woman in her 50s with Graves disease. J is TRBJ2-7 and V is TRBV11-2, with TRBD2 matching over 9 bases. The specimen comprised peripheral blood mononuclear cells (PBMCs), sampled at new diagnosis, from a patient treated with antithyroid drugs. In DNA, the CDR3 is TGTGCCAGCAGAGACCCTAGCGGGAACGATTACGAGCAGTACTTC. Its translation is CASRDPSGNDYEQYF.